The 30 T cell receptor beta chains given below trace back to one sample, sequenced in a study of spatial heterogeneity in lung cancer. Indicated time point: sample taken at primary tumor resection. Tumor, nontumor lung or frozen PBMC supplied whole RNA, sequenced without sorting. MiXCR, applied by TCRdb to the 5' RACE reads, yields one record per CDR3 protein. The sample records 60,000 to 80,000 distinct CDR3 sequences, about an eighth being singletons. Sequences were derived from PBMCs, sampled at surgery. The receptors shown here come from a male donor with early-stage non-small cell lung cancer.

Notes on this clonotype: This may come from a read error, since a much larger clone is one base off. The V call is TRBV5-4, the J call TRBJ2-7; perhaps TRBD2 as D (5 bases). The V end was cut by 4 bases, the J end by 3 bases, with 8 bases between. The CDR3 extends over 12 amino acids. CDR1 and CDR2 from the germline V gene are SGHNT and YYREEE (reference sequence). The CDR3 reads CASSIRGYEQYF. CDR3 nucleotides: TGTGCCAGCAGCATACGGGGCTACGAGCAGTACTTC.

As concerns this clonotype: A read error may produce the germline difference seen at one junction end. V and J are TRBV7-9 and TRBJ2-7; D gene uncertain. The CDR3 spans 14 residues. Germline V gene sequence: CDR1 SEHNR, CDR2 FQNEAQ (reference sequence). CDR3 nucleotides: TGTGCCAGCAGCCCGGCTGGCGTTGGCGCCGAGCGGTACTTC. Its translation: CASSPAGVGAERYF. Full variable domain (remainder filled in from reference TRBV7-9 and TRBJ2-7): DTGVSQNPRHKITKRGQNVTFRCDPISEHNRLYWYRQTLGQGPEFLTYFQNEAQLEKSRLLSDRFSAERPKGSFSTLEIQRTEQGDSAMYLCASSPAGVGAERYFGPGTRLTVT.

The sample holds many counts of this clonotype. V gene TRBV7-2 combines with J gene TRBJ1-1; no clear D gene. The CDR3 covers 13 residues. In germline, CDR1 is SGHTA, CDR2 FQGNSA. Trimming shortened V by 1 base and J by 6 bases, and 9 bases separated the two germline ends. CDR3 sequence: CASSLGGTAEAFF. In DNA form, the CDR3 reads TGTGCCAGCAGCTTAGGCGGAACGGCTGAAGCTTTCTTT.

The gene calls are TRBV19 and TRBJ2-7; 12 positions match TRBD2. CDR1 LNHDA and CDR2 SQIVND come from the germline V gene (reference sequence). The CDR3 totals 15 residues. Losses at the gene ends were 6 bases for V and 3 bases for J; bases not matched to a gene: 6. CDR3 nucleotides: TGTGCCAGTAGGGGACTAGCGGGCGGTTACTACGAGCAGTACTTC. Amino acids: CASRGLAGGYYEQYF. Full variable domain (missing parts from reference TRBV19 and TRBJ2-7): DGGITQSPKYLFRKEGQNVTLSCEQNLNHDAMYWYRQDPGQGLRLIYYSQIVNDFQKGDIAEGYSVSREKKESFPLTVTSAQKNPTAFYLCASRGLAGGYYEQYFGPGTRLTVT.

The chain combines TRBV5-1 with TRBJ2-2, with 10 bases fitting TRBD1. This CDR3 contains 15 residues. The germline V gene has CDR1 SGHRS and CDR2 YFSETQ. The V and J ends lost 4 bases and 4 bases, in that order; junction bases with no gene match: 4. The DNA for the CDR3 is TGCGCCAGCAGCCACCGGGACAGGGGCACCGGGGAGCTGTTTTTT. Encoded protein: CASSHRDRGTGELFF.

This clonotype was seen only a few times. The chain employs TRBV6-2 or TRBV6-3 and TRBJ2-3; D call uncertain. The V gene lost 6 bases and the J gene lost 2 bases, with 15 bases spanning the gap. In germline, CDR1 is MNHEY, CDR2 SVGEGT. The CDR3 is made up of 15 amino acids. CDR3 residues: CASSPSLPNTDTQYF. The CDR3, as DNA: TGTGCCAGCAGCCCAAGTCTTCCGAACACAGATACGCAGTATTTT.

This clonotype was counted many times. V is TRBV12-3 or TRBV12-4 and J is TRBJ2-1, with D unresolved. The CDR3 length is 15 residues. V lost 6 bases, J lost 2 bases, and 14 bases lay in between. CDR3: CASRQDKGPYNEQFF. CDR3 sequence (DNA): TGTGCCAGCAGACAAGACAAGGGTCCCTACAATGAGCAGTTCTTC.

This clonotype was seen many times. This chain connects TRBV4-1 to TRBJ1-1; 7 bases fit TRBD1. CDR3 length: 13 amino acids. Germline lookup yields CDR1 MGHRA and CDR2 YSYEKL. V shed 1 base and J 4 bases; nucleotides not matched to a gene: 0. CDR3 loop: CASSQGDSTEAFF. The CDR3 DNA is TGCGCCAGCAGCCAAGGGGACAGCACTGAAGCTTTCTTT.

This clonotype has ten or more counts. CDR3 sequence (DNA): TGCAGCGTTGAAGATCCCCTGGGGCGCCGGTATCAGTACTTC. Its protein is CSVEDPLGRRYQYF. The V call is TRBV29-1, the J call TRBJ2-7, with D maybe TRBD1 (5 bases). Germline-derived CDR1 and CDR2 are SQVTM and ANQGSEA. Trimming removed 0 bases from V and 10 bases from J, with 19 bases in between. This CDR3 contains 14 residues.

The chain carries TRBV19 and TRBJ2-2; no clear D gene. V was trimmed by 8 bases and J by 9 bases, leaving 7 bases between them. There are 10 residues in the CDR3. The germline V gene has CDR1 LNHDA and CDR2 SQIVND (reference sequence). The DNA for the CDR3 is TGTGCCAGTCCGGCTCGGGAGCTGTTTTTT. It codes for CASPARELFF.

This chain uses TRBV27 with TRBJ2-7; D is possibly TRBD2 (7 bases). There are 17 residues in the CDR3. The germline V and J ends were trimmed by 2 bases and 1 base, with 18 bases remaining between them. Germline values: CDR1 MNHEY, CDR2 SMNVEV (reference sequence). The CDR3 loop reads CASSLEGGGAPSYEQYF. The CDR3 DNA reads as TGTGCCAGCAGTTTAGAAGGGGGAGGGGCCCCGTCCTACGAGCAGTACTTC.

The gene calls are TRBV19 and TRBJ2-2, with D perhaps matching TRBD2 (6 bases). Germline CDR1 LNHDA, CDR2 SQIVND (reference sequence). V lost 1 base to trimming and J lost 4 bases, with 7 bases between them. This CDR3 spans 14 amino acids. Here the CDR3 reads CASSIGRGTGELFF. For the CDR3, the DNA is TGTGCCAGTAGTATAGGGCGGGGCACCGGGGAGCTGTTTTTT.

The chain employs TRBV20-1 and TRBJ2-3, with D possibly matching TRBD2 (5 bases). The germline V gene has CDR1 DFQATT and CDR2 SNEGSKA (reference sequence). V dropped 6 bases and J dropped 1 base, with 11 bases sitting between them. This CDR3 has 13 amino acids. The CDR3 DNA is TGCAGTGCCAGTGGGAGCCGCACAGATACGCAGTATTTT. Its translation: CSASGSRTDTQYF.

This clonotype came up once. CDR3 loop: CASSPVSRSTEAFF. The CDR3 nucleotides read TGTGCCAGCTCACCAGTATCCAGGTCGACTGAAGCTTTCTTT. J is TRBJ1-1 and V is TRBV18, with D unresolved. V was cut by 2 bases and J by 5 bases, with 12 bases left in between. Per germline, CDR1 KGHSH and CDR2 LQKENI. The CDR3 consists of 14 residues.

This clonotype has only a few counts. V gene TRBV6-8 combines with J gene TRBJ1-4, with 7 bases lining up with TRBD1. CDR3 length: 15 amino acids. The ends lost 7 bases at V and 15 bases at J; junction bases unmatched: 20. Germline loops: CDR1 MNHGY, CDR2 SAAAGT. This CDR3 is CASNLQGVETPKLFF. The DNA for the CDR3 is TGTGCCAGCAATCTTCAGGGGGTTGAGACCCCTAAATTGTTTTTT.

This rearrangement joins TRBV19 to TRBJ2-7; D unclear. V lost 3 bases and J lost 1, with 7 bases in between. This CDR3 spans 13 amino acids. Germline V CDR1 and CDR2: LNHDA, SQIVND (reference sequence). The CDR3 bases are TGTGCCAGTAGTATGGGTCGGTCCTACGAGCAGTACTTC. It yields the protein CASSMGRSYEQYF. The full variable domain, with the rest looked up from reference TRBV19 and TRBJ2-7, is DGGITQSPKYLFRKEGQNVTLSCEQNLNHDAMYWYRQDPGQGLRLIYYSQIVNDFQKGDIAEGYSVSREKKESFPLTVTSAQKNPTAFYLCASSMGRSYEQYFGPGTRLTVT.

The chain has TRBV7-2 and TRBJ2-4; no clear D. V was trimmed by 2 bases and J by 6 bases, leaving 5 bases between them. Germline CDR1 SGHTA, CDR2 FQGNSA. The CDR3 runs 12 residues. The CDR3 spells CASSLSGNIQYF. The CDR3 DNA follows: TGTGCCAGCAGCTTAAGTGGAAACATTCAGTACTTC.

This chain joins TRBV5-1 and TRBJ2-7, with 11 nucleotides matching TRBD2. The V and J ends lost 2 bases and 4 bases, in that order; junction bases with no gene match: 5. Germline V gene data show CDR1 as SGHRS and CDR2 as YFSETQ. CDR3 length: 15 amino acids. The CDR3 loop reads CASSFVTSGSYEQYF. The CDR3 coding sequence is TGCGCCAGCAGCTTCGTTACTAGCGGGAGTTACGAGCAGTACTTC. The whole variable domain, filled in from reference TRBV5-1 and TRBJ2-7, reads KAGVTQTPRYLIKTRGQQVTLSCSPISGHRSVSWYQQTPGQGLQFLFEYFSETQRNKGNFPGRFSGRQFSNSRSEMNVSTLELGDSALYLCASSFVTSGSYEQYFGPGTRLTVT.

This clonotype was observed a handful of times. CDR3 in amino acids: CASSSILNTEAFF. CDR3 coding DNA: TGTGCCAGCAGTTCCATTTTGAACACTGAAGCTTTCTTT. The genes are TRBV27 and TRBJ1-1; D gene uncertain. CDR1 is MNHEY and CDR2 is SMNVEV in the germline V gene (reference sequence). V was pared by 4 bases and J by 0 bases, with 6 bases between. The CDR3 has 13 amino acids.

The V gene is TRBV20-1, the J gene TRBJ2-3; D might be TRBD2 (5 bases). Trimming removed 1 base at V and 4 bases at J, with 15 bases between. The CDR3 is 15 residues long. Looked up from germline, CDR1 is DFQATT and CDR2 is SNEGSKA (reference sequence). The CDR3 nucleotides are TGCAGTGCTAGAGGCCCCTCCCCCGGGGCAGATACGCAGTATTTT. Protein: CSARGPSPGADTQYF.

This clonotype was seen more than once but under ten times. The chain is built from TRBV5-1 and TRBJ2-3; 8 nucleotides match TRBD2. Germline V gene sequence: CDR1 SGHRS, CDR2 YFSETQ. J lost 6 bases, V lost 2 bases, and 14 bases had no gene match. The CDR3 length is 17 residues. CDR3 sequence (DNA): TGCGCCAGCAGCTTAGCCACGGCGGGAGGAGGAAGGGATACGCAGTATTTT. This encodes CASSLATAGGGRDTQYF.

In its sample, this clonotype was seen a few times. J is TRBJ2-5 and V is TRBV20-1; 7 bases align to TRBD1. Trimming cost V 6 bases and J 4 bases; bases outside gene matches: 5. The germline gives CDR1 DFQATT, CDR2 SNEGSKA (reference sequence). The CDR3 is 12 amino acids. The CDR3 sequence: CSAPTGTETQYF. The CDR3 region has the DNA TGCAGTGCCCCGACAGGGACAGAGACCCAGTACTTC.

The chain uses TRBV20-1 and TRBJ1-5, with D uncertain. CDR3 length: 14 residues. The germline V and J ends were trimmed by 0 bases and 6 bases, with 12 bases remaining between them. Per the germline V gene, CDR1 is DFQATT and CDR2 is SNEGSKA (reference sequence). The DNA of the CDR3 is TGCAGTGCTAGAGAGGCGGGAGGAGGTCAGCCCCAGCATTTT. This codes for CSAREAGGGQPQHF.

DNA of the CDR3: TGTGCCAGCAGCTTGTCCCACTTCACAGATACGCAGTATTTT. Translating gives CASSLSHFTDTQYF. The rearrangement uses TRBV5-8 and TRBJ2-3, with unresolved D. This CDR3 has 14 residues. V shed 1 base and J shed 2 bases, with 8 bases lying between them. The V gene's germline CDR1 is SGHTS and CDR2 YDEGEE.

A few counts support this clonotype. This chain uses TRBV5-1 with TRBJ1-2, with TRBD1 matching 10 bases. Germline-derived CDR1 and CDR2 are SGHRS and YFSETQ. CDR3 length: 16 amino acids. V was pared by 0 bases and J by 2 bases, with 4 bases of the junction left unmatched. CDR3 amino acids: CASSLAGTGVNYGYTF. In DNA, the CDR3 is TGCGCCAGCAGCTTGGCCGGGACAGGGGTGAACTATGGCTACACCTTC.

The genes are TRBV12-3 or TRBV12-4 and TRBJ2-5; D gene ambiguous. The CDR3 runs to 14 residues. V dropped 6 bases and J dropped 4 bases, with 15 bases sitting between them. The CDR3 bases are TGTGCCAGCAGGTGGGCCCTCGCTGGAGAGACCCAGTACTTC. Encoded protein: CASRWALAGETQYF.

CDR3 coding DNA: TGTGCCAGCAGTGAACAGGGAGGGGTGGCTGAAGCTTTCTTT. This gives the protein CASSEQGGVAEAFF. The chain couples TRBV6-4 to TRBJ1-1; D is perhaps TRBD1 (6 bases). This CDR3 comprises 14 residues. The V and J ends lost 3 bases and 6 bases respectively, with 14 bases between them. In germline, CDR1 is MRHNA, CDR2 SNTAGT.

This clonotype was observed a few times. The gene calls are TRBV12-3 or TRBV12-4 and TRBJ1-5; the D is unclear. CDR3 length equals 14 residues. V was trimmed by 0 bases and J by 5 bases, leaving 8 bases between them. The CDR3 protein is CASSLAVGYQPQHF. DNA of the CDR3: TGTGCCAGCAGTTTAGCCGTAGGGTATCAGCCCCAGCATTTT.

This clonotype has only a few counts. This chain connects TRBV29-1 to TRBJ1-1; D remains ambiguous. V dropped 7 bases and J dropped 0 bases, with 9 bases sitting between them. The CDR3 is made up of 12 amino acids. Germline V CDR1 and CDR2: SQVTM, ANQGSEA. The CDR3 region is CSAQSLNTEAFF. The CDR3 DNA reads as TGCAGCGCACAGTCATTGAACACTGAAGCTTTCTTT.

This clonotype came up a few times. The rearrangement joins TRBV11-1 to TRBJ1-1, with D unresolved. The CDR3 is 13 residues long. The germline V gene encodes CDR1 SGHAT and CDR2 FQDESV (reference sequence). The ends were cut back, 3 bases at V and 1 base at J, with 6 bases in the middle. The CDR3, as DNA: TGTGCCAGCAGCTTCGACGGGAACACTGAAGCTTTCTTT. It codes for CASSFDGNTEAFF.